Listed here are 29 T cell receptor beta chains from one sample, sequenced in a study of shared clonotypes between healthy human individuals. TCRdb keeps only in-frame clones here, not all; method: immunoSEQ multiplex PCR. The sample lists some 300,000 clones, 70% to 75% occurring once. Material for sequencing was memory CD4+ T cells sorted from blood. Specified subset: CD45RA-negative fraction. Receptor source: a man younger than 40 in good health.

This clone has only a few counts. The chain is built from TRBV29-1 and TRBJ2-3, with 14 positions matching TRBD2. This CDR3 is built from 15 residues. The ends lost 7 bases at V and 4 bases at J; junction bases unmatched: 7. From germline, CDR1 is SQVTM and CDR2 ANQGSEA. The CDR3 protein is CSGAGLAGGSDTQYF. The DNA of the CDR3 is TGCAGCGGTGCAGGACTAGCGGGAGGATCAGATACGCAGTATTTT.

The chain joins TRBV25-1 to TRBJ2-1; D gene uncertain. V dropped 2 bases and J dropped 1 base, with 9 bases sitting between them. The CDR3 runs to 15 residues. The germline V gene has CDR1 MGHDK and CDR2 SYGVNS. This CDR3 reads CASSENPESYNEQFF. As DNA, the CDR3 is TGTGCCAGCAGTGAAAACCCCGAGTCCTACAATGAGCAGTTCTTC.

This clone has just one count. The chain is built from TRBV6-5 and TRBJ2-1, with 7 nucleotides matching TRBD1. With 5 bases clipped from V and 3 bases from J, the junction kept 1 base outside the gene matches. This CDR3 comprises 13 residues. CDR1 and CDR2 from the germline V gene are MNHEY and SVGAGI. CDR3 nucleotides: TGTGCCAGCAGTGGGACAGTCTACAATGAGCAGTTCTTC. It specifies CASSGTVYNEQFF.

The genes are TRBV6-6 and TRBJ1-2; possibly TRBD1 for D (5 bases). The CDR3 totals 12 residues. The V gene lost 2 bases and the J gene lost 8 bases, with 9 bases spanning the gap. Germline V gives CDR1 MNHNY, CDR2 SVGAGI (reference sequence). The CDR3 coding sequence is TGTGCCAGCAGTTACGGGGCGGAAGGCTACACCTTC. It codes for CASSYGAEGYTF.

The J gene is TRBJ1-1, the V gene TRBV7-8; D is ambiguous. CDR1 and CDR2 from the germline V gene are SGHVS and FQNEAQ. The CDR3 sequence is 11 residues long. Between the trimmed V and J ends, which lost 1 base and 5 bases, there was a span of 2 bases. The DNA for the CDR3 is TGTGCCAGCAGCTTAGAGACTGAAGCTTTCTTT. It encodes CASSLETEAFF.

The chain couples TRBV7-2 to TRBJ2-1; D gene ambiguous. Per germline, CDR1 SGHTA and CDR2 FQGNSA. The CDR3 is 13 residues long. V dropped 5 bases and J dropped 1 base, with 6 bases sitting between them. The CDR3 reads CASSGQSYNEQFF. The CDR3 DNA follows: TGTGCCAGCAGCGGCCAGTCCTACAATGAGCAGTTCTTC.

This clone showed up just a few times. The chain uses TRBV12-5 and TRBJ1-3; D is perhaps TRBD1 (6 bases). This CDR3 has 15 amino acids. CDR1 and CDR2 from the germline V gene are LGHNT and FRNRAP. Trimming left V 1 base short and J 5 bases short, with 12 bases between. The CDR3 bases are TGTGCTAGTGGTTTGGACCGACAGGCCCGAAACACCATATATTTT. This gives the protein CASGLDRQARNTIYF.

This clone has a handful of counts. The chain has TRBV30 and TRBJ2-6; D unclear. This CDR3 comprises 15 residues. The germline V and J ends were trimmed by 4 bases and 0 bases, with 10 bases remaining between them. Looked up from germline, CDR1 is GTSNPN and CDR2 is SVGIG (reference sequence). The DNA for the CDR3 is TGTGCCTGGATGATAGGAAGCTCTGGGGCCAACGTCCTGACTTTC. It codes for CAWMIGSSGANVLTF.

This chain uses TRBV2 with TRBJ2-7; 10 positions agree with TRBD2. CDR1 SNHLY and CDR2 FYNNEI come from the germline V gene. V lost 7 bases and J lost 3; bases outside the gene matches: 21. This CDR3 is 19 amino acids long. The CDR3 coding sequence is TGTGCCAGCAAGAGAGGGAAGGGGATAGCGGGAGGATATAACTACGAGCAGTACTTC. Translating gives CASKRGKGIAGGYNYEQYF.

This clone was picked up a small number of times. The chain carries TRBV7-3 and TRBJ2-3; no clear D. The CDR3 totals 14 residues. Germline CDR1 and CDR2: SGHTA and FQGTGA. V lost 5 bases and J lost 3, with 12 bases in between. For the CDR3, the DNA is TGTGCCAGCAGCGCCTCTCCCTTGACAGATACGCAGTATTTT. It encodes CASSASPLTDTQYF.

Only a few counts were recorded for this clone. This chain links TRBV4-3 with TRBJ2-1, with D possibly TRBD2 on 5 matching bases. V was trimmed by 1 base and J by 7 bases, leaving 17 bases between them. Per the germline V gene, CDR1 is LGHNA and CDR2 is YSLEER. The CDR3 extends over 16 amino acids. The CDR3, as DNA: TGCGCCAGCAGCCAAGTCCCCTCCCTCGGAGGAAATGAGCAGTTCTTC. Amino acid sequence: CASSQVPSLGGNEQFF.

The CDR3 loop is CAIGLAGYGDEQFF. CDR3 nucleotide sequence: TGTGCCATCGGCCTAGCGGGATACGGGGATGAGCAGTTCTTC. J is TRBJ2-1 and V is TRBV10-3; TRBD2 aligns across 9 bases. CDR1 is ENHRY, CDR2 SYGVKD, per germline. The CDR3 has 14 residues. Germline trimming cut 8 bases from V and 8 bases from J; bases unmatched to any gene: 10.

This chain connects TRBV6-5 to TRBJ2-3; 14 positions agree with TRBD2. The CDR3 runs 13 residues. V shed 8 bases and J 5 bases; nucleotides not matched to a gene: 0. The germline V gene encodes CDR1 MNHEY and CDR2 SVGAGI. The CDR3 bases are TGTGCCAGCGGACTAGCGGGAGGAGATACGCAGTATTTT. Residues: CASGLAGGDTQYF.

This clone turned up a few times. The chain links TRBV28 to TRBJ1-4; 10 bases agree with TRBD1. V gave up 5 bases and J gave up 7 bases; unmatched junction bases: 10. There are 16 residues in the CDR3. Germline assignment: CDR1 MDHEN and CDR2 SYDVKM. The CDR3 sequence: CASSHFGTGVSEKLFF. The CDR3 DNA reads as TGTGCCAGCAGTCACTTCGGGACAGGGGTTAGTGAAAAACTGTTTTTT.

This clone was observed a few times. The rearrangement joins TRBV4-1 to TRBJ2-7, with D unresolved. Germline CDR1 MGHRA, CDR2 YSYEKL. Trimming stripped 0 bases from V and 0 bases from J, with 15 bases between. The CDR3 has 17 residues. The CDR3 sequence is CASSQDPTLVSSYEQYF. The CDR3 nucleotides read TGCGCCAGCAGCCAAGACCCCACTCTAGTAAGCTCCTACGAGCAGTACTTC.

The V and J genes are TRBV7-8 and TRBJ1-1; possibly TRBD1 for D (5 bases). The CDR3 runs 14 residues. Per germline, CDR1 SGHVS and CDR2 FQNEAQ. Trimming stripped 1 base from V and 6 bases from J, with 12 bases between. For the CDR3, the DNA is TGTGCCAGCAGCTTAGAGGAGGGGTGGGCTGAAGCTTTCTTT. Its protein product is CASSLEEGWAEAFF.

The rearrangement uses TRBV2 and TRBJ2-5; TRBD2 is a possible D gene (5 bases). The CDR3 is 13 amino acids. The germline CDR1 and CDR2 sequences are SNHLY and FYNNEI. V lost 2 bases and J lost 7, with 11 bases in between. The DNA for the CDR3 is TGTGCCAGCAGTGAACGTCGAGAGGGGACCCAGTACTTC. It codes for CASSERREGTQYF.

As concerns this clone: The same CDR3 also results from other DNA sequences found in this sample. The chain recombines TRBV18 with TRBJ2-5; no firm D call. CDR1 is KGHSH and CDR2 is LQKENI in the germline V gene. The CDR3 loop spans 12 amino acids. Between the trimmed V and J ends, which lost 1 base and 2 bases, there was a span of 2 bases. CDR3 amino acids: CASSPLQETQYF. The CDR3 nucleotides read TGTGCCAGCTCACCACTTCAAGAGACCCAGTACTTC.

The V gene is TRBV15, the J gene TRBJ1-4; D not resolved. There are 15 residues in the CDR3. Germline loops: CDR1 LNHNV, CDR2 YYDKDF (reference sequence). V lost 0 bases and J 5 bases, leaving 10 bases between the germline ends. The CDR3 DNA reads TGTGCCACCAGCAGAGATCGCCACACCAATGAAAAACTGTTTTTT. It yields the protein CATSRDRHTNEKLFF.

The chain joins TRBV6-1 to TRBJ1-2; D perhaps matches TRBD1 (5 bases). CDR1 MNHNS and CDR2 SASEGT come from the germline V gene. Between the trimmed V and J ends, which lost 4 bases and 4 bases, there was a span of 10 bases. This CDR3 comprises 13 residues. CDR3 DNA sequence: TGTGCCAGCAGTGCCTCCGGGGCCTATGGCTACACCTTC. Translation: CASSASGAYGYTF.

The chain couples TRBV27 to TRBJ2-6, with D perhaps matching TRBD1 (6 bases). The V gene lost 5 bases and the J gene lost 2 bases, with 7 bases spanning the gap. The CDR3 has 14 residues. The germline V gene encodes CDR1 MNHEY and CDR2 SMNVEV (reference sequence). The CDR3 region has the DNA TGTGCCAGCAGTCGGGACACTGGGGCCAACGTCCTGACTTTC. Protein sequence: CASSRDTGANVLTF.

The rearrangement uses TRBV7-3 and TRBJ2-1; TRBD2 aligns across 9 bases. V was clipped by 5 bases and J by 8 bases; unmatched bases: 10. Germline CDR1 is SGHTA and CDR2 is FQGTGA. CDR3 length equals 15 residues. The CDR3 nucleotides read TGTGCCAGCAGCCCCGGACTAGCGACTATAGATGAGCAGTTCTTC. Translation: CASSPGLATIDEQFF.

The chain has TRBV11-2 and TRBJ2-2; a possible D gene is TRBD1 (5 bases). The CDR3 runs to 14 residues. Germline V gene lookup returns CDR1 SGHAT and CDR2 FQNNGV. Trimming shortened V by 3 bases and J by 4 bases, and 9 bases separated the two germline ends. DNA for the CDR3: TGTGCCAGCAGCTTGGACACGGCCACCGGGGAGCTGTTTTTT. Its translation: CASSLDTATGELFF.

The V gene is TRBV14, the J gene TRBJ2-3; D is uncertain. Germline values: CDR1 SGHDN, CDR2 FVKESK. The CDR3 sequence is 15 residues long. Trimming removed 1 base at V and 6 bases at J, with 14 bases between. DNA of the CDR3: TGTGCCAGCAGCCAAGCTGGACGGTATAGTGATACGCAGTATTTT. Translated: CASSQAGRYSDTQYF.

This clone was counted only a few times. Here the CDR3 DNA reads TGTGCCAGCAGTTCTCGTCGAGACGGGGGGGCAGATACGCAGTATTTT. Protein: CASSSRRDGGADTQYF. The J gene is TRBJ2-3, the V gene TRBV27; 8 bases fit TRBD2. CDR3 length equals 16 residues. The V segment lost 4 bases and the J segment 4 bases; nucleotides outside the gene matches: 10. Germline V CDR1 and CDR2: MNHEY, SMNVEV (reference sequence).

CDR3 sequence reads: CAISALNTNSYEQYF. CDR3 DNA sequence: TGTGCCATCAGTGCCCTAAACACAAACTCCTACGAGCAGTACTTC. The V call is TRBV10-3, the J call TRBJ2-7; D gene uncertain. The V gene's germline CDR1 is ENHRY and CDR2 SYGVKD. This CDR3 is 15 amino acids long. V lost 4 bases to trimming and J lost 0 bases, with 13 bases between them.

The CDR3 coding sequence is TGCGCCAGCAGCCAAGATTTTGGGGCCAGACAGCCCCAGCATTTT. As protein: CASSQDFGARQPQHF. The chain carries TRBV4-3 and TRBJ1-5; maybe TRBD1 (5 bases). V shed 0 bases and J shed 7 bases, with 13 bases lying between them. The CDR3 extends over 15 amino acids. Germline V gene sequence: CDR1 LGHNA, CDR2 YSLEER.

V is TRBV7-8 and J is TRBJ1-1; D uncertain. CDR1 is SGHVS, CDR2 FQNEAQ, per germline. Trimming took off 2 bases at V and 5 bases at J, with 9 bases between the two ends. This CDR3 has 13 amino acids. CDR3 in amino acids: CASSLIVGTEAFF. The CDR3 DNA reads as TGTGCCAGCAGCTTAATTGTTGGTACTGAAGCTTTCTTT. Drawing the rest from reference TRBV7-8 and TRBJ1-1, the complete variable domain is GAGVSQSPRYKVAKRGQDVALRCDPISGHVSLFWYQQALGQGPEFLTYFQNEAQLDKSGLPSDRFFAERPEGSVSTLKIQRTQQEDSAVYLCASSLIVGTEAFFGQGTRLTVV.

V gene TRBV2 combines with J gene TRBJ2-1; 9 nucleotides match TRBD2. Germline V CDR1 and CDR2: SNHLY, FYNNEI. V trimming: 1 base; J trimming: 4 bases; junction bases outside the gene matches: 17. The CDR3 runs 20 residues. The DNA for the CDR3 is TGTGCCAGCAGTGAAGGTGCTAGCGGGAAGTTTACTAGCAGATACAATGAGCAGTTCTTC. Translation: CASSEGASGKFTSRYNEQFF.